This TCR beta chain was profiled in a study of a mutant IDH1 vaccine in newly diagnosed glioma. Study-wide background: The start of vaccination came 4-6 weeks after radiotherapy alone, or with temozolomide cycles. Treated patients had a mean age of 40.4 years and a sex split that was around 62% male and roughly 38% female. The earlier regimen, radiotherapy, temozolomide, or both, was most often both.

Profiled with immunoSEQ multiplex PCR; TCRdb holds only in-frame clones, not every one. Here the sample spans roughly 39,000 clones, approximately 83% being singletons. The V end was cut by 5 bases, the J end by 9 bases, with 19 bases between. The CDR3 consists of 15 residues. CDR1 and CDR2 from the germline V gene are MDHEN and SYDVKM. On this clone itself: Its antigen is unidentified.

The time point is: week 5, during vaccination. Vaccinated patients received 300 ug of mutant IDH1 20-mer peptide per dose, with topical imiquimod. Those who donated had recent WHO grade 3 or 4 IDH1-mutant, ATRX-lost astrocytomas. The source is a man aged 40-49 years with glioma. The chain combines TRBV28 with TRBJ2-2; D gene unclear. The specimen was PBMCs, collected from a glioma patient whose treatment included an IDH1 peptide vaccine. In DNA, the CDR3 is TGTGCCAGCAGTCTCAGCGTGACGCCCATCCGGGAGCTGTTTTTT. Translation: CASSLSVTPIRELFF.